The 25 T cell receptor beta chains given below trace back to one sample, sequenced in a study of T cell clusters in autoimmune cytopenias. Each sample's input was 250 ng genomic DNA, 30,000 to 45,000 genome equivalents. Multiplex touch-down PCR amplified TRB using TRB-A and TRB-B pools in one tube. TCRdb reanalyzed the multiplex PCR reads, giving one entry per CDR3 protein sequence and no DNA. In all, the sample yields hundreds of distinct CDR3 sequences. What was sequenced was peripheral blood. These TCRs come from a human donor with an autoimmune cytopenia or autoimmune hepatitis (not recorded which).

This clonotype ranks as medium-sized (0.01 to 0.1%) in terms of frequency. This chain connects TRBV20-1 to TRBJ2-1; absent DNA, TCRdb's TRBD2 call cannot be checked. This CDR3 contains 14 residues. Germline V gene data show CDR1 as DFQATT and CDR2 as SNEGSKA (reference sequence). The CDR3 reads CSALLAGGGNEQFF.

This clonotype registers medium-sized by frequency. The chain links TRBV7-9 to TRBJ2-3. The CDR3 has 12 residues. Germline CDR1 and CDR2: SEHNR and FQNEAQ (reference sequence). CDR3 loop: CASSSSTEGQYF.

This clonotype is classed as medium-sized by frequency. The chain uses TRBV6-2 or TRBV6-3 and TRBJ1-2; TCRdb calls TRBD1, which cannot be checked without DNA. Looked up from germline, CDR1 is MNHEY and CDR2 is SVGEGT. The CDR3 consists of 17 residues. This CDR3 is CASSYLLGPGANYGYTF.

This clonotype is classed as large by frequency. The chain uses TRBV7-6 and TRBJ2-1; there is no DNA to check the TCRdb D call of TRBD1. This CDR3 spans 15 amino acids. Germline loops: CDR1 SGHVS, CDR2 FNYEAQ. CDR3 in amino acids: CASSFSPAGVHEQFF.

This clonotype is deemed large by its frequency. The gene calls are TRBV6-5 and TRBJ1-3; TCRdb calls TRBD1, which cannot be checked without DNA. This CDR3 has 19 amino acids. Per the germline V gene, CDR1 is MNHEY and CDR2 is SVGAGI. CDR3 residues: CASSPRAPGRRTSGNTIYF.

This chain joins TRBV7-9 and TRBJ1-5. There are 15 residues in the CDR3. From germline, CDR1 is SEHNR and CDR2 FQNEAQ (reference sequence). The CDR3 loop is CASSPAPAGNQPQHF.

This clonotype shows up as medium-sized by frequency. The CDR3 protein is CASSRSITGAPLHF. The chain links TRBV6-5 to TRBJ1-6; there is no DNA to check the TCRdb D call of TRBD1. The CDR3 runs to 14 residues. The germline CDR1 and CDR2 sequences are MNHEY and SVGAGI.

This chain connects TRBV20-1 to TRBJ1-2; with no DNA, the TCRdb D assignment of TRBD1 cannot be verified. This CDR3 comprises 15 residues. The germline CDR1 and CDR2 sequences are DFQATT and SNEGSKA (reference sequence). The CDR3 loop reads CSARGLGQGTYGYTF.

According to its frequency, this clonotype is medium-sized. V gene TRBV6-6 combines with J gene TRBJ1-1; TCRdb designates TRBD1, a call that cannot be tested without DNA. The CDR3 spans 17 residues. The germline CDR1 and CDR2 sequences are MNHNY and SVGAGI (reference sequence). The CDR3: CASSYQDRGGLNTEAFF.

In terms of frequency, this clonotype is medium-sized. This sequence joins TRBV11-2 and TRBJ2-5; TCRdb's assignment of TRBD1 cannot be checked, as there is no DNA. The CDR3 length is 15 residues. CDR1 and CDR2 from the germline V gene are SGHAT and FQNNGV. The CDR3 region is CASNPRGGFQETQYF.

Frequency places this clonotype as large. The V gene is TRBV5-1, the J gene TRBJ2-2. The germline V gene encodes CDR1 SGHRS and CDR2 YFSETQ. CDR3 length: 12 residues. CDR3 sequence: CASSLEAGELFF.

By frequency, this clonotype registers medium-sized. This rearrangement joins TRBV10-3 to TRBJ1-1; TCRdb gives TRBD1 as the D gene, but with no DNA this cannot be confirmed. The CDR3 has 13 residues. The germline V gene encodes CDR1 ENHRY and CDR2 SYGVKD. The CDR3 is CAIRKGPGAEAFF.

Its frequency marks this clonotype as large (0.1 to 1%). The chain joins TRBV19 to TRBJ2-3; TCRdb returns TRBD2, unconfirmable since there is no DNA. The CDR3 totals 15 residues. The germline V gene has CDR1 LNHDA and CDR2 SQIVND (reference sequence). CDR3 sequence reads: CASRSGGLPTDTQYF.

By frequency, this clonotype registers large. The chain joins TRBV27 to TRBJ2-7; the TRBD2 assignment by TCRdb is unverifiable without DNA. This CDR3 comprises 16 residues. The germline V gene encodes CDR1 MNHEY and CDR2 SMNVEV (reference sequence). The CDR3 sequence: CASSLSPGSAGVEQYF.

This clonotype is identified as medium-sized from frequency. This chain uses TRBV14 with TRBJ2-3. CDR1 and CDR2 from the germline V gene are SGHDN and FVKESK. The length of the CDR3 is 13 residues. The CDR3: CASSPSLWDTQYF.

According to its frequency, this clonotype is large. The V call is TRBV5-4, the J call TRBJ2-1; lacking DNA, the TRBD1 call made by TCRdb goes unchecked. Per germline, CDR1 SGHNT and CDR2 YYREEE (reference sequence). The CDR3 runs to 16 residues. The CDR3 spells CASSWGRDPIYNEQFF.

This clonotype is labeled large based on frequency. V and J are TRBV19 and TRBJ1-5. The CDR3 runs 12 residues. The germline V gene has CDR1 LNHDA and CDR2 SQIVND (reference sequence). This CDR3 reads CASRGSNQPQHF.

This clonotype is labeled large based on frequency. The V and J genes are TRBV27 and TRBJ2-5; TCRdb's assignment of TRBD2 cannot be checked, as there is no DNA. The CDR3 loop spans 15 amino acids. CDR1 MNHEY and CDR2 SMNVEV come from the germline V gene (reference sequence). The chain's CDR3 is CASSPNLGGGETQYF.

This clonotype is classed as medium-sized (0.01 to 0.1%) by frequency. This rearrangement joins TRBV7-9 to TRBJ2-1. Germline loops: CDR1 SEHNR, CDR2 FQNEAQ (reference sequence). The CDR3 has 13 residues. CDR3 loop: CASSATPHNEQFF. Filled out from reference TRBV7-9 and TRBJ2-1, the complete variable domain reads DTGVSQNPRHKITKRGQNVTFRCDPISEHNRLYWYRQTLGQGPEFLTYFQNEAQLEKSRLLSDRFSAERPKGSFSTLEIQRTEQGDSAMYLCASSATPHNEQFFGPGTRLTVL.

Frequency places this clonotype as medium-sized. V is TRBV13 and J is TRBJ2-1; there is no DNA to check the TCRdb D call of TRBD2. This CDR3 contains 14 residues. CDR1 and CDR2 from the germline V gene are PRHDT and FYEKMQ (reference sequence). The CDR3 region is CASSLAGVYNEQFF.

Frequency places this clonotype as medium-sized. The chain links TRBV7-9 to TRBJ2-1. The CDR3 is 11 residues long. Germline lookup yields CDR1 SEHNR and CDR2 FQNEAQ (reference sequence). The CDR3: CASSLLAEQFF.

The chain carries TRBV20-1 and TRBJ2-3. CDR1 is DFQATT, CDR2 SNEGSKA, per germline (reference sequence). The CDR3 extends over 16 amino acids. The CDR3 here is CSARDSLVGDTDTQYF.

This chain joins TRBV28 and TRBJ2-7; the TCRdb D gene call, TRBD1, has no DNA to confirm it. Looked up from germline, CDR1 is MDHEN and CDR2 is SYDVKM. This CDR3 has 12 residues. The CDR3 protein is CASSPTGDEQYF.

Judged by frequency, this clonotype is medium-sized. V usage is TRBV20-1 and J usage is TRBJ2-1; TCRdb outputs TRBD2, but without DNA this stays unchecked. CDR1 and CDR2 (germline): DFQATT, SNEGSKA (reference sequence). The length of the CDR3 is 16 residues. The CDR3 region is CSARLEGALPENEQFF.

According to its frequency, this clonotype is medium-sized (0.01 to 0.1%). The gene calls are TRBV15 and TRBJ1-1; TCRdb designates TRBD1, a call that cannot be tested without DNA. This CDR3 spans 16 amino acids. Germline-derived CDR1 and CDR2 are LNHNV and YYDKDF (reference sequence). This CDR3 is CATSRLYRGRNTEAFF.